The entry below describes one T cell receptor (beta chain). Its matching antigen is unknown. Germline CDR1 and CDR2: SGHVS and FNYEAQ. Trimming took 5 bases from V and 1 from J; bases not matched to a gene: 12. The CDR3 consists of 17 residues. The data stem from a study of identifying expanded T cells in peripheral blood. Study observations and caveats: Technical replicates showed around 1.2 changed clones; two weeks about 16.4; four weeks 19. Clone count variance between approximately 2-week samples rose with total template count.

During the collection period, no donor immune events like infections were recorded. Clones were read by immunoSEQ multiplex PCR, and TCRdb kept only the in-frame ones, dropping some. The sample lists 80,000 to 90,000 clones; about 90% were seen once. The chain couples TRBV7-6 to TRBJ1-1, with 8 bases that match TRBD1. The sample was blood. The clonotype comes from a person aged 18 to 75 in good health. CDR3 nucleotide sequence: TGTGCCAGCAGCCCCCTTCCAGGGGGCCGGCGGAACACTGAAGCTTTCTTT. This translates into CASSPLPGGRRNTEAFF.